These T cell receptor beta chains were read from a single sample in a study of T cell responses to AZD1222 COVID-19 vaccine. Clones were sequenced by immunoSEQ multiplex PCR, and TCRdb holds only the in-frame ones, with some missing. The sample yields about 150,000 clones, roughly 91% seen once. The sample consisted of peripheral blood, taken on day 0 of AZD1222 vaccination. The source of these receptors is an adult in good health. Each CDR3 is given without its conserved first and last residue. Each record gives: V gene, J gene, CDR3 protein.

v_call: TRBV5-1
j_call: TRBJ2-2
cdr3_aa: ASSVAINTGELF

v_call: TRBV11-2
j_call: TRBJ2-3
cdr3_aa: ASSPHRSTDTQY

v_call: TRBV7-9
j_call: TRBJ2-7
cdr3_aa: ASSPSGGAYYEQY

v_call: TRBV18
j_call: TRBJ2-7
cdr3_aa: ASSPTGLISYEQY

v_call: TRBV27
j_call: TRBJ1-3
cdr3_aa: ASSLRPSGNTIY

v_call: TRBV6-2/TRBV6-3
j_call: TRBJ1-2
cdr3_aa: ASSYVSANYGYT

v_call: TRBV20-1
j_call: TRBJ1-1
cdr3_aa: SASAGGAEAF

v_call: TRBV14
j_call: TRBJ1-2
cdr3_aa: ASSQGQFGYT

v_call: TRBV7-3
j_call: TRBJ2-2
cdr3_aa: ASSPDQRAANTGELF

v_call: TRBV29-1
j_call: TRBJ2-7
cdr3_aa: SVLGQVYEQY

v_call: TRBV12-3/TRBV12-4
j_call: TRBJ1-2
cdr3_aa: ASSSRIIYGYT

v_call: TRBV10-2
j_call: TRBJ1-1
cdr3_aa: ASKGSFRGQGRGTEAF

v_call: TRBV28
j_call: TRBJ1-2
cdr3_aa: ASSYGGDGYT

v_call: TRBV5-1
j_call: TRBJ1-1
cdr3_aa: ASSLAGQNTEAF

v_call: TRBV9
j_call: TRBJ1-2
cdr3_aa: ASRTGANYGYT

v_call: TRBV19
j_call: TRBJ2-7
cdr3_aa: ATSRGLAAYEQY

v_call: TRBV19
j_call: TRBJ1-2
cdr3_aa: ASSLAAEYGYT

v_call: TRBV5-5
j_call: TRBJ1-3
cdr3_aa: ASSLRQGVSGNTIY

v_call: TRBV5-8
j_call: TRBJ1-1
cdr3_aa: ASSLITNWAF

v_call: TRBV7-2
j_call: TRBJ1-3
cdr3_aa: ASSPLHSRGNTIY

v_call: TRBV7-9
j_call: TRBJ2-3
cdr3_aa: ASTPPGTDTQY

v_call: TRBV19
j_call: TRBJ2-7
cdr3_aa: ASSIYLGQGPPYEQY

v_call: TRBV28
j_call: TRBJ1-6
cdr3_aa: ASTLRRGHYNSPLH

v_call: TRBV30
j_call: TRBJ2-2
cdr3_aa: AWIEDRGKANTGELF

v_call: TRBV6-6
j_call: TRBJ1-2
cdr3_aa: ASSYSHGYT

v_call: TRBV18
j_call: TRBJ1-5
cdr3_aa: ASSPPYTTRDQPQH

v_call: TRBV20-1
j_call: TRBJ2-7
cdr3_aa: SASASGMSSYEQY